The rows below give T cell receptor beta chains drawn from one sample of a study of Ad26.COV2.S vaccination and SARS-CoV-2 variants. TCRdb's table, derived via immunoSEQ multiplex PCR, lists solely in-frame clones and lacks some. This table holds roughly 500,000 clones, nearly 90% found once. Sequenced here: peripheral blood, sampled in a trial of Ad26.COV2.S vaccine versus placebo. The source of these receptors is a person between 18 and 59 years old who received the Ad26.COV2.S COVID-19 vaccine or a placebo. CDR3s include the opening cysteine and the closing phenylalanine or tryptophan. The D gene is left open where the match is weak. Rows give clone size only sometimes, using once, few, many, or a class for an expanded clone.

clone_size,j_call,d_call,v_call,cdr3_aa,cdr3_nt
NA,TRBJ1-5,NA,TRBV6-1,CASSEQGGEPQHF,TGTGCCAGCAGTGAACAGGGAGGGGAGCCCCAGCATTTT
NA,TRBJ2-1,TRBD2,TRBV19,CASRKSLAGISYNEQFF,TGTGCCAGTAGAAAATCACTAGCGGGGATCTCCTACAATGAGCAGTTCTTC
NA,TRBJ2-7,NA,TRBV6-2/TRBV6-3,CASSYATDKPYEQYF,TGTGCCAGCAGTTATGCAACAGATAAGCCTTACGAGCAGTACTTC
NA,TRBJ2-1,NA,TRBV5-4,CASSPEVVYNEQFF,TGTGCCAGCAGCCCGGAGGTAGTGTACAATGAGCAGTTCTTC
NA,TRBJ2-1,TRBD2,TRBV10-1,CATPHTLAGGYNEQFF,TGCGCCACCCCCCACACGCTAGCGGGAGGGTACAATGAGCAGTTCTTC
NA,TRBJ1-1,NA,TRBV2,CASGQEGNTEAFF,TGTGCCAGCGGTCAGGAAGGGAACACTGAAGCTTTCTTT
NA,TRBJ1-2,NA,TRBV11-2,CASSLSHFYGYTF,TGTGCCAGCAGCTTATCGCATTTCTATGGCTACACCTTC
NA,TRBJ1-2,NA,TRBV5-1,CASSLLTGSVYGYTF,TGCGCCAGCAGCTTGCTAACAGGGTCTGTCTATGGCTACACCTTC
NA,TRBJ2-5,NA,TRBV5-6,CASSLGREETQYF,TGTGCCAGCAGTTTGGGTAGGGAAGAGACCCAGTACTTC
NA,TRBJ2-5,TRBD2,TRBV28,CASSSSGTRTLETQYF,TGTGCCAGCAGTTCCTCCGGGACTAGGACCCTAGAGACCCAGTACTTC
NA,TRBJ2-3,TRBD2,TRBV20-1,CSASLAGVRDTQYF,TGCAGTGCTAGTTTAGCGGGAGTTCGAGATACGCAGTATTTT
NA,TRBJ1-2,NA,TRBV9,CASSARHYGYTF,TGTGCCAGCAGCGCCCGCCACTATGGCTACACCTTC
NA,TRBJ2-5,NA,TRBV12-3/TRBV12-4,CASSTSSGETQYF,TGTGCCAGCAGTACTAGTTCAGGAGAGACCCAGTACTTC
NA,TRBJ2-6,NA,TRBV5-1,CASSLGGTVSSGANVLTF,TGCGCCAGCAGCTTGGGGGGAACAGTTTCCTCTGGGGCCAACGTCCTGACTTTC
NA,TRBJ1-3,NA,TRBV7-8,CASKLDRSGNTIYF,TGTGCCAGCAAACTAGACAGGTCTGGAAACACCATATATTTT
NA,TRBJ2-7,NA,TRBV2,CASSARPREDEQYF,TGTGCCAGCAGCGCAAGGCCCAGGGAGGACGAGCAGTACTTC
NA,TRBJ2-5,NA,TRBV6-5,CASSFITSLTQYF,TGTGCCAGCAGCTTCATTACGTCTTTAACCCAGTACTTC
NA,TRBJ1-2,TRBD1,TRBV5-1,CASSRIGQAYGYTF,TGCGCCAGCAGCCGGATCGGACAGGCCTATGGCTACACCTTC
NA,TRBJ1-2,NA,TRBV4-3,CASSQIQGNYGYTF,TGCGCCAGCAGCCAAATACAGGGTAACTATGGCTACACCTTC
once,TRBJ2-4,NA,TRBV28,CASSFPLEGVAKNIQYF,TGTGCCAGCAGTTTCCCTCTAGAGGGGGTAGCCAAAAACATTCAGTACTTC
NA,TRBJ2-2,NA,TRBV4-1,CASSPPDDRLSSFSGELFF,TGCGCCAGCAGCCCTCCCGACGACAGGCTTAGTTCCTTTTCTGGGGAGCTGTTTTTT
NA,TRBJ1-1,TRBD1,TRBV6-5,CASSSDRAGVTEAFF,TGTGCCAGCAGTTCGGACAGGGCAGGCGTCACTGAAGCTTTCTTT
NA,TRBJ2-3,NA,TRBV11-1,CASSFRPLRRTDTQYF,TGTGCCAGCAGCTTCCGACCTTTAAGACGCACAGATACGCAGTATTTT
NA,TRBJ1-1,NA,TRBV19,CASSIPEYTEAFF,TGTGCCAGTAGTATTCCCGAATACACTGAAGCTTTCTTT
NA,TRBJ2-1,TRBD2,TRBV11-1,CASTTLGGLEYNEQFF,TGTGCCAGCACTACCCTAGGGGGACTAGAGTACAATGAGCAGTTCTTC
NA,TRBJ1-2,NA,TRBV6-5,CASSYMAGPGYGYTF,TGTGCCAGCAGTTACATGGCAGGTCCCGGATATGGCTACACCTTC
NA,TRBJ1-1,TRBD1,TRBV6-2/TRBV6-3,CASSYQGANTEAFF,TGTGCCAGCAGTTACCAGGGGGCGAACACTGAAGCTTTCTTT
NA,TRBJ2-7,TRBD2,TRBV3-1/TRBV3-2,CASSQDGGLALEQYF,TGTGCCAGCAGCCAAGATGGGGGACTAGCTCTGGAGCAGTACTTC
once,TRBJ2-1,NA,TRBV24-1,CAPPRTRNEQFF,TGTGCCCCACCTCGGACTCGGAATGAGCAGTTCTTC
NA,TRBJ2-1,TRBD2,TRBV18,CASSPPTGGPWVF,TGTGCCAGCTCACCACCGACGGGAGGGCCCTGGGTCTTC
NA,TRBJ1-5,NA,TRBV7-9,CASRLNSNQPQHF,TGTGCCAGCCGGCTGAATAGCAATCAGCCCCAGCATTTT
NA,TRBJ1-2,NA,TRBV5-6,CASSQMGHSSGYTF,TGTGCCAGCAGCCAGATGGGACACTCTTCCGGCTACACCTTC
NA,TRBJ1-1,TRBD1,TRBV4-3,CASSQETGQRDTEAFF,TGCGCCAGCAGCCAAGAGACGGGACAGAGAGACACTGAAGCTTTCTTT
NA,TRBJ2-5,TRBD2,TRBV15,CATSRERSADTAGAQYF,TGTGCCACCAGCAGAGAGAGGAGCGCGGACACAGCGGGGGCCCAGTACTTC
NA,TRBJ2-5,NA,TRBV2,CASRVGGYQETQYF,TGTGCCAGCAGGGTAGGAGGGTACCAAGAGACCCAGTACTTC
NA,TRBJ2-5,TRBD2,TRBV6-1,CASSEVSGGVVTQYF,TGTGCCAGCAGTGAAGTCAGCGGGGGGGTAGTGACCCAGTACTTC
NA,TRBJ2-1,NA,TRBV24-1,CATSGEAGALSYNEQFF,TGTGCCACCAGTGGGGAGGCGGGGGCTCTCTCCTACAATGAGCAGTTCTTC
NA,TRBJ1-6,TRBD1,TRBV7-2,CASSLTGGSYNSPLHF,TGTGCCAGCAGCCTAACAGGGGGCTCCTATAATTCACCCCTCCACTTT
NA,TRBJ1-4,NA,TRBV3-1/TRBV3-2,CASSRTPTPEKLFF,TGTGCCAGCAGTCGGACACCGACACCCGAAAAACTGTTTTTT
NA,TRBJ2-3,NA,TRBV7-9,CASSPVDVFLGDTQYF,TGTGCCAGCAGCCCCGTTGATGTGTTTCTCGGGGATACGCAGTATTTT
NA,TRBJ1-5,NA,TRBV7-8,CASSPARTPYSNQPQHF,TGTGCCAGCAGCCCAGCCCGGACACCGTATAGCAATCAGCCCCAGCATTTT
NA,TRBJ2-3,NA,TRBV7-3,CASSTSPSDTQYF,TGTGCCAGCAGCACCAGTCCGTCGGATACGCAGTATTTT
NA,TRBJ1-2,NA,TRBV9,CASSVTTQGRSYTF,TGTGCCAGCAGCGTAACCACACAGGGACGTAGCTACACCTTC
NA,TRBJ1-2,NA,TRBV4-3,CASSQGNYGYTF,TGCGCCAGCAGCCAGGGGAACTATGGCTACACCTTC
NA,TRBJ1-6,NA,TRBV28,CASSQYSPLHF,TGTGCCAGCAGTCAATATTCACCCCTCCACTTT
NA,TRBJ1-1,NA,TRBV5-5,CASSPVVYGAFF,TGTGCCAGCAGTCCTGTGGTTTACGGGGCTTTCTTT
NA,TRBJ1-2,NA,TRBV5-1,CASTLHPTKYYGYTF,TGCGCCAGCACCCTCCATCCGACGAAGTACTATGGCTACACCTTC
NA,TRBJ1-2,NA,TRBV18,CASSPLGRQSYGYTF,TGTGCCAGCTCACCACTAGGACGGCAGTCCTATGGCTACACCTTC
NA,TRBJ2-3,TRBD2,TRBV7-2,CASSLSGSSGILTDTQYF,TGTGCCAGCAGCCTCAGTGGTTCTAGCGGGATTCTGACAGATACGCAGTATTTT
once,TRBJ2-2,NA,TRBV6-5,CASMRQGNTGELFF,TGTGCCAGCATGCGGCAGGGGAACACCGGGGAGCTGTTTTTT
NA,TRBJ1-1,NA,TRBV14,CASSPGLYTEAFF,TGTGCCAGCAGCCCAGGACTCTACACTGAAGCTTTCTTT
once,TRBJ1-4,NA,TRBV21-1,CASSAPGGATNEKLFF,TGTGCCAGCAGCGCCCCCGGGGGGGCAACTAATGAAAAACTGTTTTTT
NA,TRBJ2-7,NA,TRBV4-1,CASSQVGTYEQYF,TGCGCCAGCAGCCAAGTTGGTACATACGAGCAGTACTTC
NA,TRBJ1-1,TRBD1,TRBV9,CASSARGGPAFF,TGTGCCAGCAGCGCCAGGGGGGGCCCGGCTTTCTTT
NA,TRBJ1-1,NA,TRBV4-2,CASSHTDRNTEAFF,TGTGCCAGCAGCCACACGGACAGGAACACTGAAGCTTTCTTT
NA,TRBJ2-1,NA,TRBV7-3,CASSLDPDYNEQFF,TGTGCCAGCAGCTTAGATCCAGACTACAATGAGCAGTTCTTC
NA,TRBJ1-6,NA,TRBV4-1,CASSPPDRENSPLHF,TGCGCCAGCAGCCCTCCCGACAGAGAAAATTCACCCCTCCACTTT
NA,TRBJ2-2,NA,TRBV4-3,CASSQDKDRNTGELFF,TGCGCCAGCAGCCAAGATAAGGACCGAAACACCGGGGAGCTGTTTTTT
NA,TRBJ2-5,NA,TRBV5-1,CASSLGGGETQYF,TGCGCCAGCAGCTTGGGGGGAGGCGAGACCCAGTACTTC
NA,TRBJ2-5,NA,TRBV25-1,CASSATRGTQYF,TGTGCCAGCAGTGCAACACGGGGGACCCAGTACTTC